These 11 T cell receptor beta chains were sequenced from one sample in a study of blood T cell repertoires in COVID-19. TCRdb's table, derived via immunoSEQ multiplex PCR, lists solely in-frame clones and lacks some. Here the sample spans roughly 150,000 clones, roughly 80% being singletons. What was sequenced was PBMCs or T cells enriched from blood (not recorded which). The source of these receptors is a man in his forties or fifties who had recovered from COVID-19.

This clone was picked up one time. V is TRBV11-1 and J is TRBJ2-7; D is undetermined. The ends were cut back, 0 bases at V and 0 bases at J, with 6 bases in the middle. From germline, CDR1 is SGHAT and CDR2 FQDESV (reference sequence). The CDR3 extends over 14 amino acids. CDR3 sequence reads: CASSLARSSYEQYF. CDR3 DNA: TGTGCCAGCAGCTTAGCGAGGAGCTCCTACGAGCAGTACTTC.

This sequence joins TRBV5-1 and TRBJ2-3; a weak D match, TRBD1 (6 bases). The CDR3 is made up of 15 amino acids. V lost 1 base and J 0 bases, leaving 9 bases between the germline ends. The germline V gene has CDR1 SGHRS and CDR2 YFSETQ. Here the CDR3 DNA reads TGCGCCAGCAGCTTGTCAGGGGCCAGCACAGATACGCAGTATTTT. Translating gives CASSLSGASTDTQYF.

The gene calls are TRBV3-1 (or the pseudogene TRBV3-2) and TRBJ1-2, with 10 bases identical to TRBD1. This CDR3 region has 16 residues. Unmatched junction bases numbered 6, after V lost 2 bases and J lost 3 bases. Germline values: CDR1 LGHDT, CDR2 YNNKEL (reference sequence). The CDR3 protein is CASSQWRDRGHYGYTF. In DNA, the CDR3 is TGTGCCAGCAGCCAATGGAGGGACAGGGGACACTATGGCTACACCTTC.

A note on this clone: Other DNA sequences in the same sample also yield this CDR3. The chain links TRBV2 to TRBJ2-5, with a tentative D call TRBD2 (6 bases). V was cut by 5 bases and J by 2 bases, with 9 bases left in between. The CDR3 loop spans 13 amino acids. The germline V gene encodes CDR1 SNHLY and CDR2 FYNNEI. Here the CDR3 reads CASSRGLQETQYF. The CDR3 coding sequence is TGTGCCAGCAGTAGGGGACTTCAAGAGACCCAGTACTTC.

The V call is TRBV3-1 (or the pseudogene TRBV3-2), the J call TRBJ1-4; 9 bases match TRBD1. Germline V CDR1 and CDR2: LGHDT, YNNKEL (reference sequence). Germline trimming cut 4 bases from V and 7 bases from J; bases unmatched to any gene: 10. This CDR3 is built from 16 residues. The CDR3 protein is CASSRSDRGESEKLFF. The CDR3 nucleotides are TGTGCCAGCAGCCGCTCGGACAGGGGAGAGAGTGAAAAACTGTTTTTT.

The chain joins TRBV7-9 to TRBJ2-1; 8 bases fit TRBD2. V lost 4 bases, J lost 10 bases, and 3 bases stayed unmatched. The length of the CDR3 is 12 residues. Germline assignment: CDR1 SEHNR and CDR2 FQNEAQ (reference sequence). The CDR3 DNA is TGTGCCAGCAGCTCAGTAGCGGGGGAGCAGTTCTTC. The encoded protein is CASSSVAGEQFF.

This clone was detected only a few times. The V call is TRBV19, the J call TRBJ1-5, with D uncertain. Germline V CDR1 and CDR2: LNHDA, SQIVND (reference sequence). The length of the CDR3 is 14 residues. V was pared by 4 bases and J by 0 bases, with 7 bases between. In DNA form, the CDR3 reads TGTGCCAGTAGTAGGCAGAATAGCAATCAGCCCCAGCATTTT. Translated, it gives CASSRQNSNQPQHF.

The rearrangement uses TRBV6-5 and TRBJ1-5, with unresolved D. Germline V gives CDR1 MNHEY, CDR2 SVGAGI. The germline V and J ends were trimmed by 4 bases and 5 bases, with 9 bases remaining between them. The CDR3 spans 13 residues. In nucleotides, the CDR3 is TGTGCCAGCAGTTCCTTCCCCGATCAGCCCCAGCATTTT. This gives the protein CASSSFPDQPQHF.

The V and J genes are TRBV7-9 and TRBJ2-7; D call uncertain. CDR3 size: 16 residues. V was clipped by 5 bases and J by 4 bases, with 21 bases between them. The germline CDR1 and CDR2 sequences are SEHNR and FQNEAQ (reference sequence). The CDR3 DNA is TGTGCCAGCAGCGACGCCGGCCGTACCGGGTTGTACGAGCAGTACTTC. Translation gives CASSDAGRTGLYEQYF.

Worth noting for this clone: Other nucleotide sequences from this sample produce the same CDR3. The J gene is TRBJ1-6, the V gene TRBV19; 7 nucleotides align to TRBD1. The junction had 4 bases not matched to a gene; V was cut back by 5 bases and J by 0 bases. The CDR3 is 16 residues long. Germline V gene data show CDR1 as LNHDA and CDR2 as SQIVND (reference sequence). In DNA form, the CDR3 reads TGTGCCAGTAGTGAGACAGGGAGCTCCTATAATTCACCCCTCCACTTT. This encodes CASSETGSSYNSPLHF.

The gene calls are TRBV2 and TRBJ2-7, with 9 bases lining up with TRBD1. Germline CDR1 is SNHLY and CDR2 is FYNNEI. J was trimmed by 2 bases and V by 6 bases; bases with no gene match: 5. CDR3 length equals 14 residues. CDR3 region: CASSRTGVAYEQYF. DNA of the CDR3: TGTGCCAGCAGCCGGACAGGGGTGGCCTACGAGCAGTACTTC.